These 7 T cell receptor beta chains were all obtained from the same sample, sequenced in a study of CD4 T cell repertoires in COVID-19. This table comes from immunoSEQ multiplex PCR, and its TCRdb copy is limited to in-frame clones, with some not included. Among 20,000 to 30,000 clones listed, about 93% were seen once. These memory T cells were uncultured and sequenced directly after ex vivo isolation. The sequencing here drew on circulating follicular helper CD4+ T cells (cTfh) from blood, taken before the COVID-19 pandemic. The receptors shown here come from a human donor who had COVID-19.

The gene calls are TRBV19 and TRBJ2-5, with TRBD2 identical over 14 bases. Germline trimming cut 8 bases from V and 3 bases from J; bases unmatched to any gene: 2. CDR3 length: 14 residues. Germline V gene data show CDR1 as LNHDA and CDR2 as SQIVND (reference sequence). The CDR3: CASGGLAGEETQYF. The CDR3 nucleotides are TGTGCCAGTGGGGGACTAGCGGGAGAAGAGACCCAGTACTTC.

CDR3: CASRRREEGTQYF. The CDR3 DNA sequence: TGTGCCAGCAGACGCAGGGAGGAGGGGACCCAGTACTTC. The chain carries TRBV2 and TRBJ2-5; possibly TRBD2 for D (6 bases). This CDR3 has 13 amino acids. V was trimmed by 6 bases and J by 7 bases, leaving 15 bases between them. Germline V gene data show CDR1 as SNHLY and CDR2 as FYNNEI.

The rearrangement joins TRBV7-9 to TRBJ2-5; TRBD2 might be the D (6 bases). The V end was cut by 8 bases, the J end by 2 bases, with 15 bases between. The CDR3 runs to 14 residues. Germline values: CDR1 SEHNR, CDR2 FQNEAQ (reference sequence). The CDR3 nucleotides read TGTGCCAGCGGAGGGCTAGCGACTCAAGAGACCCAGTACTTC. Its translation: CASGGLATQETQYF.

The gene calls are TRBV28 and TRBJ2-5; 7 bases agree with TRBD1. Germline CDR1 is MDHEN and CDR2 is SYDVKM. V shed 6 bases, J shed 3 bases, and the junction held 7 bases outside the gene matches. The length of the CDR3 is 14 residues. CDR3 in DNA: TGTGCCAGCAGCCCAGGGGGAAAAAAAGAGACCCAGTACTTC. As protein: CASSPGGKKETQYF. Full variable domain (missing parts from reference TRBV28 and TRBJ2-5): DVKVTQSSRYLVKRTGEKVFLECVQDMDHENMFWYRQDPGLGLRLIYFSYDVKMKEKGDIPEGYSVSREKKERFSLILESASTNQTSMYLCASSPGGKKETQYFGPGTRLLVL.

The rearrangement joins TRBV29-1 to TRBJ2-7; unclear D gene. CDR3 length: 12 residues. Trimming removed 5 bases at V and 5 bases at J, with 13 bases between. CDR1 and CDR2 (germline): SQVTM, ANQGSEA. The CDR3 spells CSVQIESNEQYF. As DNA, the CDR3 is TGCAGCGTTCAAATCGAGAGTAACGAGCAGTACTTC.

The table lists this clone with a count of one. The chain uses TRBV9 and TRBJ2-3, with a weak D call TRBD2 (5 bases). V shed 4 bases and J shed 2 bases, with 17 bases lying between them. The CDR3 contains 16 residues. The germline V gene has CDR1 SGDLS and CDR2 YYNGEE. CDR3 coding DNA: TGTGCCAGCAGCCTAAGAAGAAGCGGAAACACAGATACGCAGTATTTT. Translating it yields CASSLRRSGNTDTQYF.

The chain carries TRBV5-6 and TRBJ2-2; tentative D call: TRBD2 (6 bases). The germline V gene encodes CDR1 SGHDT and CDR2 YYEEEE. The ends were cut back, 5 bases at V and 4 bases at J, with 15 bases in the middle. This CDR3 has 15 amino acids. CDR3 DNA: TGTGCCAGCAGTACGGGAGTGAGGGGCACCGGGGAGCTGTTTTTT. Translating it yields CASSTGVRGTGELFF.